These T cell receptor beta chains were read from a single sample in a study of CD4+ T cells in melanoma. Profiling relied on immunoSEQ multiplex PCR, and the TCRdb table lists in-frame clones only, not all of them. The sample holds roughly 50,000 clones, roughly 87% seen once. Sequenced: peripheral blood. The receptors originated from a human donor with melanoma. CDR3s include the opening cysteine and the closing phenylalanine or tryptophan. D genes are given only for firm matches. Where a row states a size, it is once, few, many or the class of an expanded clone; other rows omit it.

size: -
J: TRBJ2-7
D: -
V: TRBV2
DNA: TGTGCCACCAAACCCCCGGGTTCCTACGAGCAGTACTTC
CDR3: CATKPPGSYEQYF

size: -
J: TRBJ2-4
D: -
V: TRBV27
DNA: TGTGCCAGCAGTTTAGAACTGGGTACGGCCAAAAACATTCAGTACTTC
CDR3: CASSLELGTAKNIQYF

size: medium-sized
J: TRBJ1-1
D: TRBD1
V: TRBV13
DNA: TGTGCCAGCAGCCCGGCAGGGGGCAGGACTGAAGCTTTCTTT
CDR3: CASSPAGGRTEAFF

size: -
J: TRBJ1-5
D: -
V: TRBV19
DNA: TGTGCCAGTAGCTGGGAGGTCCCGGGCAATCAGCCCCAGCATTTT
CDR3: CASSWEVPGNQPQHF

size: -
J: TRBJ1-4
D: -
V: TRBV5-4
DNA: TGTGCCAGCAGCTTGGAACAGGGACGAGGTGAAAAACTGTTTTTT
CDR3: CASSLEQGRGEKLFF

size: -
J: TRBJ2-6
D: -
V: TRBV7-6
DNA: TGTGCCAGCAGCTTAACTCCGGGGGCTGGGGCCAACGTCCTGACTTTC
CDR3: CASSLTPGAGANVLTF

size: -
J: TRBJ1-1
D: -
V: TRBV7-2
DNA: TGTGCCAGCAGCCCCGTTCCGGACACTGAAGCTTTCTTT
CDR3: CASSPVPDTEAFF

size: once
J: TRBJ1-1
D: TRBD1
V: TRBV7-9
DNA: TGTGCCAGCAGCTTAGAGACAGGGTCTTGGATGAACACTGAAGCTTTCTTT
CDR3: CASSLETGSWMNTEAFF

size: once
J: TRBJ2-2
D: -
V: TRBV29-1
DNA: TGCAGCGTTGAGCGGAACACCGGGGAGCTGTTTTTT
CDR3: CSVERNTGELFF

size: -
J: TRBJ1-6
D: TRBD1
V: TRBV30
DNA: TGTGCCTGGAGAAATTCCGGGACAGGGGTTTCCCACTTT
CDR3: CAWRNSGTGVSHF

size: -
J: TRBJ2-2
D: -
V: TRBV7-6
DNA: TGTGCCAGCAGCTCAAACACCGGGGAGCTGTTTTTT
CDR3: CASSSNTGELFF

size: -
J: TRBJ1-5
D: -
V: TRBV6-1
DNA: TGTGCCAGCAGTGAAATTCAGGGGTATCAGCCCCAGCATTTT
CDR3: CASSEIQGYQPQHF

size: -
J: TRBJ1-1
D: -
V: TRBV30
DNA: TGTGCCTGGATTGCCCTGGGGAACACTGAAGCTTTCTTT
CDR3: CAWIALGNTEAFF

size: once
J: TRBJ2-7
D: -
V: TRBV4-1
DNA: TGCGCCAGCAGCCAACGAACGATCCCACTTTCAGGAGGTGGTGAGCAGTACTTC
CDR3: CASSQRTIPLSGGGEQYF

size: -
J: TRBJ2-2
D: TRBD1
V: TRBV7-2
DNA: TGTGCCAGCAGCCCGTTCCAGGGGGAAGGCACCGGGGAGCTGTTTTTT
CDR3: CASSPFQGEGTGELFF

size: -
J: TRBJ1-5
D: -
V: TRBV19
DNA: TGTGCCAGTAGTAGGGCAGTCAATCAGCCCCAGCATTTT
CDR3: CASSRAVNQPQHF

size: -
J: TRBJ2-1
D: -
V: TRBV25-1
DNA: TGTGCCAGCAGTGATCCCACCCAGGGTGCCCTCTACAATGAGCAGTTCTTC
CDR3: CASSDPTQGALYNEQFF

size: -
J: TRBJ1-2
D: -
V: TRBV6-6
DNA: TGTGCCACCCGGACCGGCGCTAACTATGTCGGCTACACCTTC
CDR3: CATRTGANYVGYTF

size: few
J: TRBJ2-7
D: TRBD1
V: TRBV30
DNA: TGTGCCTGGGTGGGACAGGCCAACTACGAGCAGTACTTC
CDR3: CAWVGQANYEQYF

size: -
J: TRBJ2-3
D: -
V: TRBV25-1
DNA: TGTGCCAGCAGTGAATTGGGGGACAGCACAGATACGCAGTATTTT
CDR3: CASSELGDSTDTQYF

size: -
J: TRBJ1-4
D: TRBD1
V: TRBV9
DNA: TGTGCCAGCAGCGTCGACAGGGGGATTGTTCTCGGTGAAAAACTGTTTTTT
CDR3: CASSVDRGIVLGEKLFF

size: -
J: TRBJ1-4
D: -
V: TRBV29-1
DNA: TGCAGCGTTGAAGTTGGAGGGGGAGAAAAACTGTTTTTT
CDR3: CSVEVGGGEKLFF

size: -
J: TRBJ1-4
D: -
V: TRBV5-1
DNA: TGCGCCAGCAGCTTGTCTCAGGGCCACGAAAAACTGTTTTTT
CDR3: CASSLSQGHEKLFF

size: once
J: TRBJ1-1
D: -
V: TRBV4-3
DNA: TGCGCCAGCAGCCAAGATCGGGGCTCGAACACTGAAGCTTTCTTT
CDR3: CASSQDRGSNTEAFF

size: -
J: TRBJ2-7
D: -
V: TRBV10-1
DNA: TGCGCCAGCAGCCCCACAGGGAACTACGAGCAGTACTTC
CDR3: CASSPTGNYEQYF

size: -
J: TRBJ1-2
D: -
V: TRBV7-9
DNA: TGTGCCAGCAGGTCATCCGACAGAGACTATGGCTACACCTTC
CDR3: CASRSSDRDYGYTF

size: -
J: TRBJ2-7
D: -
V: TRBV19
DNA: TGTGCCACCCTAGACGTGCAGTTTAACGAGCAGTACTTC
CDR3: CATLDVQFNEQYF

size: -
J: TRBJ2-6
D: TRBD1
V: TRBV7-2
DNA: TGTGCCAGCAGCCCGGTACAGGGGGCGCCTGGGGCCAACGTCCTGACTTTC
CDR3: CASSPVQGAPGANVLTF